One and the same sample provided the 15 T cell receptor beta chains below, sequenced in a study of T cells in Graves' hyperthyroidism and ophthalmopathy. The CDR3 regions of TCR beta were amplified from RNA transcripts. The HTBI set primed first-round TCR CDR3 RT-PCR. TCRdb fed the multiplex PCR reads into MiXCR, producing one record per CDR3 protein. The data show 550,000 to 850,000 distinct CDR3 sequences, roughly a sixth seen once. The specimen sequenced was blood. Receptor source: a woman between 45 and 60 years old with Graves' hyperthyroidism that later progressed to Graves' ophthalmopathy.

Turning to this clonotype: This sequence may be a read error, since a much larger clone differs from it by one base. The chain uses TRBV12-3 or TRBV12-4 and TRBJ2-5, with TRBD1 identical over 7 bases. Germline trimming cut 7 bases from V and 1 base from J; bases unmatched to any gene: 3. This CDR3 has 13 amino acids. For the CDR3, the DNA is TGTGCCAGCATGTGGGACAGCCAAGAGACCCAGTACTTC. This gives the protein CASMWDSQETQYF.

This rearrangement joins TRBV27 to TRBJ2-7, with 9 bases fitting TRBD1. Per germline, CDR1 MNHEY and CDR2 SMNVEV (reference sequence). Losses at the gene ends were 5 bases for V and 5 bases for J; bases not matched to a gene: 7. The CDR3 covers 14 residues. The CDR3: CASSGRTGDDEQYF. The CDR3 bases are TGTGCCAGCAGTGGTAGGACAGGGGACGACGAGCAGTACTTC.

V gene TRBV5-5 combines with J gene TRBJ1-1, with 7 bases that match TRBD1. The CDR3 runs 14 residues. Trimming at V came to 4 bases and at J to 6 bases, leaving 9 bases not matched to a gene. Germline values: CDR1 SGHKS, CDR2 YYEKEE (reference sequence). This chain's CDR3 is CASSIQGGAAEAFF. The CDR3 region has the DNA TGTGCCAGCAGCATACAAGGGGGCGCGGCTGAAGCTTTCTTT.

In its sample, this clonotype was seen many times. This chain links TRBV11-2 with TRBJ1-5, with D unresolved. The CDR3 covers 14 residues. The V gene's germline CDR1 is SGHAT and CDR2 FQNNGV. V lost 1 base and J lost 5, with 9 bases in between. The CDR3, as DNA: TGTGCCAGCAGCTTAGGCCGAGCGCATCAGCCCCAGCATTTT. Translation: CASSLGRAHQPQHF.

This clonotype was seen at least ten times. This chain uses TRBV30 with TRBJ2-7; 9 nucleotides line up with TRBD1. Germline CDR1 reads GTSNPN; CDR2 reads SVGIG (reference sequence). V lost 4 bases to trimming and J lost 2 bases; unmatched junction nucleotides: 9. The CDR3 runs to 15 residues. This CDR3 reads CAWTPRDRVTYEQYF. CDR3 DNA sequence: TGTGCCTGGACCCCCCGGGACAGGGTTACCTACGAGCAGTACTTC.

This clonotype has at least ten counts. CDR3 region: CASSPRRGSGYTF. The CDR3 nucleotides read TGTGCCAGCAGCCCACGTAGGGGCTCTGGCTACACCTTC. V usage is TRBV3-1 and J usage is TRBJ1-2; TRBD1 might be the D (5 bases). V lost 4 bases to trimming and J lost 7 bases, with 13 bases between them. The CDR3 loop spans 13 amino acids. Germline V gene sequence: CDR1 LGHDT, CDR2 YNNKEL (reference sequence).

This chain uses TRBV7-8 with TRBJ2-2, with D possibly TRBD2 on 5 matching bases. The germline CDR1 and CDR2 sequences are SGHVS and FQNEAQ. Trimming took off 2 bases at V and 4 bases at J, with 11 bases between the two ends. The CDR3 loop spans 15 amino acids. In DNA form, the CDR3 reads TGTGCCAGCAGCTTACTCCTAGCCGCCACCGGGGAGCTGTTTTTT. Residues: CASSLLLAATGELFF.

This clonotype turned up a few times. The chain carries TRBV9 and TRBJ2-7, with 7 bases lining up with TRBD1. The trim removed 3 bases at V and 2 bases at J, leaving 5 bases unmatched. The V gene's germline CDR1 is SGDLS and CDR2 YYNGEE. The CDR3 length is 14 residues. CDR3 bases: TGTGCCAGCAGCGCCTCCGGGACAGCCTACGAGCAGTACTTC. Its translation: CASSASGTAYEQYF.

This rearrangement joins TRBV9 to TRBJ2-3, with D uncertain. This CDR3 contains 16 residues. CDR1 and CDR2 (germline): SGDLS, YYNGEE. V lost 0 bases and J 1 base, leaving 12 bases between the germline ends. DNA of the CDR3: TGTGCCAGCAGCGTAGGCCCGACTTTCGGCACAGATACGCAGTATTTT. Its protein product is CASSVGPTFGTDTQYF. The full variable domain, with the rest looked up from reference TRBV9 and TRBJ2-3, is DSGVTQTPKHLITATGQRVTLRCSPRSGDLSVYWYQQSLDQGLQFLIQYYNGEERAKGNILERFSAQQFPDLHSELNLSSLELGDSALYFCASSVGPTFGTDTQYFGPGTRLTVL.

The rearrangement joins TRBV7-2 to TRBJ1-6; D may be TRBD1 (5 bases). Trimming left V 7 bases short and J 8 bases short, with 18 bases between. The CDR3 consists of 15 residues. Germline V gene data show CDR1 as SGHTA and CDR2 as FQGNSA. Here the CDR3 reads CASNARGRAHSPLHF. DNA of the CDR3: TGTGCCAGCAACGCGCGGGGCAGGGCGCATTCACCCCTCCACTTT.

The chain links TRBV4-1 to TRBJ1-6, with D uncertain. The CDR3 sequence is 13 residues long. Deletions cut 3 bases from V and 10 bases from J, with 10 bases between. CDR1 is MGHRA, CDR2 YSYEKL, per germline. CDR3 in amino acids: CASSHEVGSPLHF. CDR3 sequence (DNA): TGCGCCAGCAGCCATGAGGTCGGGTCACCCCTCCACTTT.

The rearrangement joins TRBV19 to TRBJ1-6, with TRBD1 as a possible D gene (5 bases). CDR3 length: 13 amino acids. CDR1 and CDR2 from the germline V gene are LNHDA and SQIVND (reference sequence). With 9 bases removed from V and 6 bases from J, the gap between germline ends came to 12 bases. CDR3 sequence reads: CASDLGANSPLHF. In nucleotides, the CDR3 is TGTGCCAGCGATTTAGGGGCTAATTCACCCCTCCACTTT.

This clonotype was found many times. The chain joins TRBV11-2 to TRBJ1-2; D ambiguous. V was trimmed by 4 bases and J by 6 bases, leaving 15 bases between them. This CDR3 comprises 14 residues. Germline CDR1 reads SGHAT; CDR2 reads FQNNGV. The CDR3 protein is CASSYRVLGHGYTF. The CDR3 coding sequence is TGTGCCAGCAGCTACCGGGTCCTCGGTCATGGCTACACCTTC.

This clonotype has more than one count but fewer than ten. The chain has TRBV13 and TRBJ2-7, with 7 nucleotides matching TRBD2. CDR1 is PRHDT and CDR2 is FYEKMQ in the germline V gene (reference sequence). V was pared by 6 bases and J by 7 bases, with 12 bases of the junction left unmatched. This CDR3 is 14 amino acids long. CDR3 coding DNA: TGTGCCAGCAGTCTATCGGGGGGTACGGGAGAGCAGTACTTC. Translating it yields CASSLSGGTGEQYF.

This rearrangement joins TRBV5-1 to TRBJ2-3; TRBD2 agrees at 8 bases. CDR1 and CDR2 from the germline V gene are SGHRS and YFSETQ. V was clipped by 4 bases and J by 2 bases; unmatched bases: 6. This CDR3 has 15 amino acids. CDR3 residues: CASSIEAGVTDTQYF. CDR3 DNA sequence: TGCGCCAGCAGCATCGAAGCGGGGGTCACAGATACGCAGTATTTT.